Each of the 18 T cell receptor beta chains below was sequenced from the same sample in a study of blood T cell repertoires in COVID-19. Only in-frame clones appear in the TCRdb table, and some are missing; sequencing was by immunoSEQ multiplex PCR. The sample carries around 140,000 clones, approximately 81% recorded once. Sequencing input: peripheral blood. The receptors shown here come from a human donor in a cohort sampled during active COVID-19.

The chain uses TRBV18 and TRBJ2-7, with TRBD2 matching 11 bases. The CDR3 runs to 16 residues. V dropped 3 bases and J dropped 3; count of bases not matched to a gene: 7. From germline, CDR1 is KGHSH and CDR2 LQKENI. The CDR3 region is CASSPPLAGVGYEQYF. DNA for the CDR3: TGTGCCAGCTCACCCCCACTAGCGGGAGTGGGCTACGAGCAGTACTTC.

V usage is TRBV18 and J usage is TRBJ1-2; perhaps TRBD1 as D (6 bases). The germline V gene encodes CDR1 KGHSH and CDR2 LQKENI. The CDR3 length is 15 residues. Trimming took off 1 base at V and 0 bases at J, with 9 bases between the two ends. DNA for the CDR3: TGTGCCAGCTCACCACTAGGACAGTCTAACTATGGCTACACCTTC. This encodes CASSPLGQSNYGYTF.

The chain combines TRBV5-1 with TRBJ2-7; 12 bases line up with TRBD2. After removal of 8 bases from V and 7 bases from J, the junction contained 7 bases not matched to a gene. Per germline, CDR1 SGHRS and CDR2 YFSETQ. The length of the CDR3 is 13 residues. The CDR3 sequence: CASRTSGTREQYF. The CDR3 bases are TGCGCCAGTCGGACTAGCGGGACTAGGGAGCAGTACTTC.

Notes on this clone: Other nucleotide sequences from this sample produce the same CDR3. V usage is TRBV6-2 or TRBV6-3 and J usage is TRBJ2-7, with unresolved D. V was cut by 0 bases and J by 3 bases, with 9 bases left in between. Germline CDR1 and CDR2: MNHEY and SVGEGT. The CDR3 covers 14 residues. The CDR3 DNA reads TGTGCCAGCAGTTACTCTGGCGGATACTACGAGCAGTACTTC. This translates into CASSYSGGYYEQYF.

The chain recombines TRBV5-5 with TRBJ2-7; a weak D match, TRBD1 (6 bases). The CDR3 loop spans 14 amino acids. Germline CDR1 is SGHKS and CDR2 is YYEKEE (reference sequence). Trimming pared 0 bases from V and 7 bases from J, leaving 14 bases between. The CDR3, as DNA: TGTGCCAGCAGCTTGGCCTTGGGGGCTGGGGAGCAGTACTTC. As protein: CASSLALGAGEQYF.

The table lists this clone with a count of one. The chain carries TRBV5-6 and TRBJ2-7, with no clear D. Looked up from germline, CDR1 is SGHDT and CDR2 is YYEEEE. This CDR3 contains 13 residues. Trimming left V 0 bases short and J 2 bases short, with 6 bases between. The CDR3 DNA sequence: TGTGCCAGCAGCTTGGACAGAACCTACGAGCAGTACTTC. Amino acid sequence: CASSLDRTYEQYF.

The genes are TRBV28 and TRBJ2-7; TRBD1 matches 9 bases. Germline CDR1 is MDHEN and CDR2 is SYDVKM. V trimming: 5 bases; J trimming: 4 bases; junction bases outside the gene matches: 12. The CDR3 contains 16 residues. The CDR3 protein is CASSAPTGGPNYEQYF. In DNA form, the CDR3 reads TGTGCCAGCAGTGCCCCGACAGGGGGTCCCAATTACGAGCAGTACTTC. The full variable domain, with the rest looked up from reference TRBV28 and TRBJ2-7, is DVKVTQSSRYLVKRTGEKVFLECVQDMDHENMFWYRQDPGLGLRLIYFSYDVKMKEKGDIPEGYSVSREKKERFSLILESASTNQTSMYLCASSAPTGGPNYEQYFGPGTRLTVT.

The V and J genes are TRBV28 and TRBJ1-2, with D unclear. The CDR3 loop spans 12 amino acids. Trimming took 5 bases from V and 5 from J, leaving 9 bases between them. CDR1 is MDHEN and CDR2 is SYDVKM in the germline V gene. The CDR3 DNA reads TGTGCCAGCAGTCCCTCCGGTTATGGCTACACCTTC. It yields the protein CASSPSGYGYTF.

This rearrangement joins TRBV5-6 to TRBJ1-1; D gene unclear. V lost 4 bases, J lost 4 bases, and 17 bases lay in between. There are 15 residues in the CDR3. The germline V gene encodes CDR1 SGHDT and CDR2 YYEEEE. CDR3 in DNA: TGTGCCAGCAGCGGAACGGGCGGGAGGAGCACTGAAGCTTTCTTT. Protein sequence: CASSGTGGRSTEAFF.

This clone has just one count. This chain links TRBV11-3 with TRBJ2-1; TRBD2 matches at 13 bases. V was clipped by 4 bases and J by 4 bases; unmatched bases: 4. Germline CDR1 and CDR2: SGHNT and YENEEA. The CDR3 contains 16 residues. CDR3 in amino acids: CASSSGTSGTYNEQFF. CDR3 coding DNA: TGTGCCAGCAGCTCCGGGACTAGCGGGACGTACAATGAGCAGTTCTTC. The whole variable domain, filled in from reference TRBV11-3 and TRBJ2-1, reads EAGVVQSPRYKIIEKKQPVAFWCNPISGHNTLYWYLQNLGQGPELLIRYENEEAVDDSQLPKDRFSAERLKGVDSTLKIQPAELGDSAVYLCASSSGTSGTYNEQFFGPGTRLTVL.

The sample holds one count of this clone. The genes are TRBV3-1 (or the pseudogene TRBV3-2) and TRBJ2-7, with TRBD2 matching 7 bases. This CDR3 has 15 amino acids. CDR1 and CDR2 (germline): LGHDT, YNNKEL (reference sequence). Trimming cost V 5 bases and J 3 bases; bases outside gene matches: 10. CDR3 sequence (DNA): TGTGCCAGCAGCAGCGGACTAGAGGGCGGCTACGAGCAGTACTTC. Its translation: CASSSGLEGGYEQYF.

This chain joins TRBV6-1 and TRBJ2-1; a weak D match, TRBD2 (5 bases). The CDR3 sequence is 14 residues long. V was pared by 3 bases and J by 6 bases, with 12 bases between. Germline CDR1 is MNHNS and CDR2 is SASEGT. The CDR3 nucleotides are TGTGCCAGCAGTGAGGAGGCCTACATCAATGAGCAGTTCTTC. Translation gives CASSEEAYINEQFF.

This chain connects TRBV12-3 or TRBV12-4 to TRBJ2-7, with TRBD2 matching 7 bases. J was trimmed by 2 bases and V by 6 bases; bases with no gene match: 4. This CDR3 has 13 amino acids. The CDR3 spells CASSRGRTYEQYF. The CDR3 DNA reads as TGTGCCAGCAGCCGCGGGAGAACCTACGAGCAGTACTTC.

The chain joins TRBV7-8 to TRBJ2-7, with 14 bases fitting TRBD2. Germline assignment: CDR1 SGHVS and CDR2 FQNEAQ. The CDR3 has 18 residues. V dropped 4 bases and J dropped 3; count of bases not matched to a gene: 11. DNA of the CDR3: TGTGCCAGCAGCTCTGGGACTAGCGGGAGTCTTCCGGTCTACGAGCAGTACTTC. Amino acids: CASSSGTSGSLPVYEQYF.

The chain uses TRBV7-9 and TRBJ1-4; the match to TRBD1 covers 9 bases. Germline-derived CDR1 and CDR2 are SEHNR and FQNEAQ (reference sequence). The CDR3 is 14 residues long. V was clipped by 1 base and J by 8 bases; unmatched bases: 2. CDR3 residues: CASSLDRGREKLFF. The DNA for the CDR3 is TGTGCCAGCAGCTTAGACAGGGGGCGAGAAAAACTGTTTTTT.

The V and J genes are TRBV6-6 and TRBJ2-7, with 8 bases lining up with TRBD2. Germline loops: CDR1 MNHNY, CDR2 SVGAGI (reference sequence). The CDR3 has 16 amino acids. Unmatched junction bases numbered 8, after V lost 4 bases and J lost 0 bases. CDR3 residues: CASSSPRTSRSYEQYF. In DNA form, the CDR3 reads TGTGCCAGCAGTTCTCCTCGGACTAGCCGCTCCTACGAGCAGTACTTC.

V gene TRBV19 combines with J gene TRBJ2-7; TRBD1 matches 8 bases. CDR3 size: 15 residues. Germline V CDR1 and CDR2: LNHDA, SQIVND (reference sequence). V dropped 0 bases and J dropped 7; count of bases not matched to a gene: 8. DNA for the CDR3: TGTGCCAGTAGTATAGATTCCCAGGGGGCGAGGGAGCAGTACTTC. Its protein product is CASSIDSQGAREQYF.

This clone was counted once. This chain uses TRBV7-2 with TRBJ2-7, with D possibly being TRBD1 (5 bases). V was shortened by 3 bases and J by 6 bases, with 15 bases between the two germline ends. The germline V gene encodes CDR1 SGHTA and CDR2 FQGNSA. This CDR3 spans 14 amino acids. CDR3 sequence reads: CASSLGRTPSEQYF. CDR3 in DNA: TGTGCCAGCAGCTTGGGGCGGACCCCCTCCGAGCAGTACTTC.